These 13 T cell receptor beta chains were sequenced from one sample in a study of response to subunit inactivated influenza vaccine. A single record per CDR3 protein comes from TCRdb applying MiXCR to the RT-PCR reads. The sample carries roughly 550,000 distinct CDR3 sequences, around a quarter recorded once. These same records also appear under a second study, on T cells expressing NK-cell markers. That source notes: Researchers built TCR beta cDNA using 5'RACE template switching with UMIs.

This specimen was CD4+ T cells sorted from PBMCs, taken 12 days after vaccination. Receptor source: a man in his fifties who received an inactivated influenza vaccine.

V is TRBV7-9 and J is TRBJ2-7, with D maybe TRBD2 (7 bases). Per germline, CDR1 SEHNR and CDR2 FQNEAQ (reference sequence). The length of the CDR3 is 16 residues. V was trimmed by 3 bases and J by 1 base, leaving 16 bases between them. The CDR3 DNA is TGTGCCAGCAGCTTTTTGGTAGGGAGGGGGTCCTACGAGCAGTACTTC. Translating gives CASSFLVGRGSYEQYF.

In this sample, this clonotype turned up a few times. The chain recombines TRBV4-3 with TRBJ1-2; D is uncertain. The CDR3 is made up of 15 amino acids. Germline CDR1 reads LGHNA; CDR2 reads YSLEER. Trimming took off 1 base at V and 7 bases at J, with 16 bases between the two ends. CDR3 loop: CASSQAIGGVLGYTF. The CDR3 coding sequence is TGCGCCAGCAGCCAAGCGATTGGTGGTGTTCTTGGCTACACCTTC.

The chain is built from TRBV7-9 and TRBJ2-4; TRBD2 is a possible D gene (5 bases). Germline CDR1 reads SEHNR; CDR2 reads FQNEAQ (reference sequence). CDR3 size: 15 residues. Trimming took off 5 bases at V and 7 bases at J, with 18 bases between the two ends. In DNA, the CDR3 is TGTGCCAGCAGCCACATACCCCGGGGTATCAACATTCAGTACTTC. It translates to CASSHIPRGINIQYF.

The J gene is TRBJ1-2, the V gene TRBV4-3; D gene uncertain. Looked up from germline, CDR1 is LGHNA and CDR2 is YSLEER. V dropped 0 bases and J dropped 1 base, with 12 bases sitting between them. The CDR3 spans 16 residues. The CDR3 loop reads CASSQDLGSSNYGYTF. As DNA, the CDR3 is TGCGCCAGCAGCCAAGATCTCGGCAGCAGTAACTATGGCTACACCTTC.

The V gene is TRBV18, the J gene TRBJ2-7; D is perhaps TRBD2 (5 bases). The V end lost 2 bases, the J end lost 8 bases, and 13 bases lay between the germline ends. The CDR3 runs to 13 residues. CDR1 KGHSH and CDR2 LQKENI come from the germline V gene. CDR3 sequence: CASSPGQTTQQYF. The DNA for the CDR3 is TGTGCCAGCTCACCAGGGCAGACTACCCAGCAGTACTTC.

CDR3 bases: TGTGCCAGCAGCGCCACCGGGACTAGCGGACTTAATGAGCAGTTCTTC. It translates to CASSATGTSGLNEQFF. V and J are TRBV6-1 and TRBJ2-1, with 11 positions matching TRBD2. The CDR3 is made up of 16 amino acids. The V segment lost 6 bases and the J segment 7 bases; nucleotides outside the gene matches: 11. Germline V gene lookup returns CDR1 MNHNS and CDR2 SASEGT.

This CDR3 reads CSASSGGQKYEQYF. Written as DNA, the CDR3 is TGCAGTGCTAGCTCGGGAGGCCAGAAATACGAGCAGTACTTC. The rearrangement links TRBV20-1 to TRBJ2-7; 7 bases are shared with TRBD2. After removal of 3 bases from V and 4 bases from J, the junction contained 9 bases not matched to a gene. The CDR3 spans 14 residues. Germline CDR1 reads DFQATT; CDR2 reads SNEGSKA (reference sequence).

This chain joins TRBV6-5 and TRBJ1-6; tentatively, D is TRBD1 (5 bases). The germline V and J ends were trimmed by 4 bases and 0 bases, with 13 bases remaining between them. The CDR3 is 17 residues long. CDR1 is MNHEY and CDR2 is SVGAGI in the germline V gene. The DNA for the CDR3 is TGTGCCAGCAGTTTCCAGGGAGGGAGCTCCTATAATTCACCCCTCCACTTT. Protein sequence: CASSFQGGSSYNSPLHF.

In its sample, this clonotype was seen once. The gene calls are TRBV20-1 and TRBJ2-5; D is tentatively TRBD1 or TRBD2 (5 bases each). The germline V and J ends were trimmed by 3 bases and 5 bases, with 16 bases remaining between them. The germline V gene encodes CDR1 DFQATT and CDR2 SNEGSKA (reference sequence). CDR3 length: 14 amino acids. CDR3 nucleotide sequence: TGCAGTGCTAGTGTTTTTTGGGGGTTGGAGACCCAGTACTTC. Translation gives CSASVFWGLETQYF.

This clonotype was observed a handful of times. V usage is TRBV20-1 and J usage is TRBJ2-5; 12 bases map to TRBD2. This CDR3 is built from 12 residues. Germline V lookup: CDR1 DFQATT, CDR2 SNEGSKA (reference sequence). Written as DNA, the CDR3 is TGCAGCCTAGCGGGAGGGCCTGAGACCCAGTACTTC. Translation gives CSLAGGPETQYF.

The chain recombines TRBV10-2 with TRBJ2-7; D might be TRBD1 (5 bases). Germline V CDR1 and CDR2: WSHSY, SAAADI. This CDR3 contains 16 residues. V gave up 0 bases and J gave up 2 bases, with 14 bases separating them. The CDR3 nucleotides are TGCGCCAGCAGTGAGTCGACGTTCAGGGTCCCCTACGAGCAGTACTTC. This sequence encodes CASSESTFRVPYEQYF.

This clonotype has only a few counts. This chain links TRBV29-1 with TRBJ2-1; weak D call: TRBD2 (7 bases). V gave up 7 bases and J gave up 8 bases, with 15 bases separating them. This CDR3 has 12 amino acids. Germline values: CDR1 SQVTM, CDR2 ANQGSEA. Here the CDR3 reads CSGGGDGYEQFF. DNA for the CDR3: TGCAGCGGGGGGGGCGATGGGTATGAGCAGTTCTTC.

This clonotype was seen more than once but under ten times. The chain has TRBV20-1 and TRBJ2-7; TRBD1 or TRBD2 may be the D gene (5 bases each). Germline assignment: CDR1 DFQATT and CDR2 SNEGSKA (reference sequence). V was cut by 4 bases and J by 0 bases, with 16 bases left in between. The CDR3 is made up of 15 amino acids. The CDR3 DNA sequence: TGCAGTGCTAACCCGGGACGGAGTAACTCCTACGAGCAGTACTTC. The encoded protein is CSANPGRSNSYEQYF.